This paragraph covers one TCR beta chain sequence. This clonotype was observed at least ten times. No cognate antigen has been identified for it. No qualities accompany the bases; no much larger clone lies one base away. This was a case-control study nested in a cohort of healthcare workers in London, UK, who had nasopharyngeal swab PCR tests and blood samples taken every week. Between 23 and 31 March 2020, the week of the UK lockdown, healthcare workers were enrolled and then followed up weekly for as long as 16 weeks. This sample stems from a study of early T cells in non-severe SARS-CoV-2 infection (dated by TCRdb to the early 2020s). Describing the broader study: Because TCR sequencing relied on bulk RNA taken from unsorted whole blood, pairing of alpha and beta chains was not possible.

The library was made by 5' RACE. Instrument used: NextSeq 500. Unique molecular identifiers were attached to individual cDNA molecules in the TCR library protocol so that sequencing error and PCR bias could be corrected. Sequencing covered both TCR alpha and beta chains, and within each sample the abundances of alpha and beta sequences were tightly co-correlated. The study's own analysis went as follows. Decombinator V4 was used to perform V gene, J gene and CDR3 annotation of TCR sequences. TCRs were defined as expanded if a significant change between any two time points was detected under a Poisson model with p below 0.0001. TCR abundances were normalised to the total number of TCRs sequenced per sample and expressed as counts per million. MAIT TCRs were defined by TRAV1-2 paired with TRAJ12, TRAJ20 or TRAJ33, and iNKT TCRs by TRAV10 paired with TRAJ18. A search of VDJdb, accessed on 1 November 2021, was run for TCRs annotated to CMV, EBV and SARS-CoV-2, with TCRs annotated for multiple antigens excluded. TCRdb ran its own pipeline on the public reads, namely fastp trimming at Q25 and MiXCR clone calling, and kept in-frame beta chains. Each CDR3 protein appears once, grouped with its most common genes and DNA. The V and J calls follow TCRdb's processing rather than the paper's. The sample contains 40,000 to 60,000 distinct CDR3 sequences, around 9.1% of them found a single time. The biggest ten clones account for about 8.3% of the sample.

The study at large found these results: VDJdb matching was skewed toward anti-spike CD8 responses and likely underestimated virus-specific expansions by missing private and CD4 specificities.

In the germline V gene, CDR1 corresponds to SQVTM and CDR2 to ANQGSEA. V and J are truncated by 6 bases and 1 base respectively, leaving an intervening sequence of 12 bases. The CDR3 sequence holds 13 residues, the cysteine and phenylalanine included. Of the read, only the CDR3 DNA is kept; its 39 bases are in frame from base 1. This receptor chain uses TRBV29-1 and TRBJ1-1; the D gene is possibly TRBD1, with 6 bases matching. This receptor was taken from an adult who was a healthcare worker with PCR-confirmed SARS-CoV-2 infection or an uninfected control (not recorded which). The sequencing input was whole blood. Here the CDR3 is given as CSVADRSNTEAFF. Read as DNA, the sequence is TGCAGCGTGGCAGACAGGTCGAACACTGAAGCTTTCTTT.